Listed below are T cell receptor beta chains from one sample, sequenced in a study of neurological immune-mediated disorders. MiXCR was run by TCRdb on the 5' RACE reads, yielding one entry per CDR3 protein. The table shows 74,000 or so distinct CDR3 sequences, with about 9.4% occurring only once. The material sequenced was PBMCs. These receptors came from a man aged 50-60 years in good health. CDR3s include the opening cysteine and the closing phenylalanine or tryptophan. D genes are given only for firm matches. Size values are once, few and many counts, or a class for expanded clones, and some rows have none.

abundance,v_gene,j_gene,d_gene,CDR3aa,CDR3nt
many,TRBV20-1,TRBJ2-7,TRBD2,CSAPSSGSYYEQYF,TGCAGTGCTCCGTCTAGCGGGAGCTATTACGAGCAGTACTTC
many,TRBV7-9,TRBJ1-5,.,CASSLEGGVGAGNQPQHF,TGTGCCAGCAGCTTAGAAGGGGGTGTCGGGGCTGGCAATCAGCCCCAGCATTTT
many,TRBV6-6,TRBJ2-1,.,CASSYSYENEQFF,TGTGCCAGCAGTTACTCGTACGAAAATGAGCAGTTCTTC
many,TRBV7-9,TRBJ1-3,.,CASSAPPGDNSGNTIYF,TGTGCCAGCAGCGCGCCGCCGGGGGATAACTCTGGAAACACCATATATTTT
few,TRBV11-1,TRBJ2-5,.,CASSLWTTGQETQYF,TGTGCCAGCAGCTTGTGGACAACGGGGCAAGAGACCCAGTACTTC
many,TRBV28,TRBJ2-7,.,CASSRSGTDYEQYF,TGTGCCAGCAGTCGATCCGGGACGGACTACGAGCAGTACTTC
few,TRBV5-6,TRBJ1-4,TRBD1,CASSLLGQGNEKLFF,TGTGCCAGCAGCTTGCTCGGACAGGGCAATGAAAAACTGTTTTTT
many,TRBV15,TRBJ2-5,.,CATSRPGLLQETQYF,TGTGCCACCAGCAGACCAGGGCTACTCCAAGAGACCCAGTACTTC
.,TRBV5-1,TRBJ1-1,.,CANSLNAMNTEAFF,TGCGCCAACAGCCTGAACGCTATGAACACTGAAGCTTTCTTT
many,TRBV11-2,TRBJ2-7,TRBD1,CASSHAGQGSSYEQYF,TGTGCCAGCAGTCACGCCGGACAGGGATCGTCCTACGAGCAGTACTTC
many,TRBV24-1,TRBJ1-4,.,CATSDPAGGTNEKLFF,TGTGCCACCAGTGACCCCGCCGGCGGGACGAATGAAAAACTGTTTTTT
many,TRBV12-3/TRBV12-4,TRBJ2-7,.,CASSLRVGYEQYF,TGTGCCAGCAGTTTAAGGGTAGGCTACGAGCAGTACTTC
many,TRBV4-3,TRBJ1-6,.,CASSQERRPYNSPLHF,TGCGCCAGCAGCCAAGAACGGAGGCCCTATAATTCACCCCTCCACTTT
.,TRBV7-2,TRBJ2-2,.,CASILQVGELFF,TGTGCCAGCATCCTACAGGTAGGGGAGCTGTTTTTT
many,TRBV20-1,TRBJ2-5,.,CSAREEQFQETQYF,TGCAGTGCTAGAGAGGAACAGTTTCAAGAGACCCAGTACTTC
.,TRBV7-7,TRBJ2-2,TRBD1,CASSPDPPRQGIPGELFF,TGTGCCAGCAGCCCGGACCCCCCTCGACAGGGAATTCCCGGGGAGCTGTTTTTT
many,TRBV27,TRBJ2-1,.,CASSFWGDNEQFF,TGTGCCAGCAGTTTTTGGGGAGACAATGAGCAGTTCTTC
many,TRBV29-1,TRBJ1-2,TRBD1,CSVLKGQGGYGYTF,TGCAGCGTTCTAAAAGGACAGGGGGGCTATGGCTACACCTTC
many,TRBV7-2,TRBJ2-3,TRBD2,CASSLPPYSGVDLF,TGTGCCAGCAGCTTACCACCCTATAGCGGGGTCGACCTTTTT
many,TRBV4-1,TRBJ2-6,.,CASSQENSGANVLTF,TGCGCCAGCAGCCAAGAAAACTCTGGGGCCAACGTCCTGACTTTC
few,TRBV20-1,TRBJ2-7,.,CSATRGPSGEQYF,TGCAGTGCTACACGGGGGCCTTCGGGCGAGCAGTACTTC
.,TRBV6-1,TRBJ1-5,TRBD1,CASSDGQANQPQHF,TGTGCCAGCAGTGACGGACAGGCGAATCAGCCCCAGCATTTT
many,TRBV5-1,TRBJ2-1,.,CASSLEGNSDNEQFF,TGCGCCAGCAGCTTGGAGGGGAATTCCGACAATGAGCAGTTCTTC
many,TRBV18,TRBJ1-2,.,CASSPIDGVYGYTF,TGTGCCAGCTCACCTATCGACGGGGTCTATGGCTACACCTTC
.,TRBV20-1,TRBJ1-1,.,CSATGTINTEAFF,TGCAGTGCCACAGGGACAATTAACACTGAAGCTTTCTTT
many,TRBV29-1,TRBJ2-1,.,CSADRGAGNEQFF,TGCAGCGCTGACCGGGGGGCGGGGAATGAGCAGTTCTTC
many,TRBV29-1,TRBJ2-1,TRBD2,CSVEGPQPTSGEYNEQFF,TGCAGCGTTGAAGGCCCCCAACCGACTAGCGGAGAGTACAATGAGCAGTTCTTC
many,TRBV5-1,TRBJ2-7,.,CASSEGKDYEQYF,TGCGCCAGCAGCGAAGGAAAGGACTACGAGCAGTACTTC
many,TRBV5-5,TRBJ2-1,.,CASSYLASSYNEQFF,TGTGCCAGCAGCTATTTGGCCAGCTCCTACAATGAGCAGTTCTTC
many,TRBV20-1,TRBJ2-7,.,CSAPPRDFDEQYF,TGCAGTGCTCCGCCCAGAGACTTTGACGAGCAGTACTTC